This T cell receptor beta chain is from a study of graft-versus-host responses after intestinal transplantation. This clone appeared a single time. Its antigen remains unknown. The length of the CDR3 is 14 residues. With V trimmed by 4 bases and J by 3 bases, 4 bases remained unmatched. Per germline, CDR1 SGHTA and CDR2 FQGNSA. Produced via immunoSEQ multiplex PCR; TCRdb's table is partial and in-frame only. Here the sample spans about 130,000 clones, over 90% being singletons. The chain links TRBV7-2 to TRBJ2-7, with TRBD1 identical over 9 bases. This receptor was obtained from a human donor who received an intestinal transplant. The sample in question was unstimulated CD4+ T cells sorted from spleen or lymph node cells, obtained before intestinal transplant. The CDR3 reads CASSSSTGGYEQYF. CDR3 sequence (DNA): TGTGCCAGCAGCTCCTCGACAGGGGGCTACGAGCAGTACTTC. Together with reference TRBV7-2 and TRBJ2-7, the CDR3 gives the full variable domain: GAGVSQSPSNKVTEKGKDVELRCDPISGHTALYWYRQSLGQGLEFLIYFQGNSAPDKSGLPSDRFSAERTGGSVSTLTIQRTQQEDSAVYLCASSSSTGGYEQYFGPGTRLTVT.